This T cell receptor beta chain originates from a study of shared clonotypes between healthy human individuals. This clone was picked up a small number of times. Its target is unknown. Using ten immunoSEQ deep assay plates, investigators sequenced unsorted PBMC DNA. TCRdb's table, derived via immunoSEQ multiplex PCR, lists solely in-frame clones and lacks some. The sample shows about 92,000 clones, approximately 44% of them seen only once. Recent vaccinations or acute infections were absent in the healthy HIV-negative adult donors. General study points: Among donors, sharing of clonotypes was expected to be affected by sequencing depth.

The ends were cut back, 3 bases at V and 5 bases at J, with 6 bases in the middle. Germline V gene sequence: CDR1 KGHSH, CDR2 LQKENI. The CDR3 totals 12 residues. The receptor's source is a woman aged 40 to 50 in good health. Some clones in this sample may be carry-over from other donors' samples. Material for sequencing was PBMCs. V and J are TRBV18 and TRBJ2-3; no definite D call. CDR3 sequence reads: CASSPWGDTQYF. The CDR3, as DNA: TGTGCCAGCTCACCGTGGGGAGATACGCAGTATTTT.